A selection of T cell receptor beta chains follows, all from one sample in a study of beta chain features in type 1 diabetes. Measured with immunoSEQ multiplex PCR; TCRdb has only the in-frame clones, and not every one. The table has 140,000 to 150,000 clones, roughly 50% seen once. Material for sequencing was Tregs from blood. The origin of the receptors is a man between 18 and 29 years old in good health. Each CDR3 is given with its conserved first and last residue. Each record gives: D gene, V gene, clone size, J gene, CDR3 DNA, CDR3 protein. The D gene is left open where the match is weak. The listing skips clone size in some rows; elsewhere it reads once, few, many or a size class.

TRBD2	TRBV6-1	-	TRBJ2-1	TGTGCCAGCAGTGGCGGTTTGGGGGGGAGCTCCTACAATGAGCAGTTCTTC	CASSGGLGGSSYNEQFF
TRBD2	TRBV28	few	TRBJ2-7	TGTGCCAGCAGTCCAGCTAGCGGGAGAGTAAACGAGCAGTACTTC	CASSPASGRVNEQYF
TRBD1	TRBV7-9	once	TRBJ2-5	TGTGCCAGCAGCTTCGCATTGGCAGGGGGCGGGGAGACCCAGTACTTC	CASSFALAGGGETQYF
-	TRBV7-8	-	TRBJ2-2	TGTGCCAGCAGCTCACACAGGGTTTCGAACACCGGGGAGCTGTTTTTT	CASSSHRVSNTGELFF
-	TRBV6-6	once	TRBJ2-7	TGTGCCAGCAGTTATTTCGCGGCGAACTACGAGCAGTACTTC	CASSYFAANYEQYF
TRBD1	TRBV6-6	-	TRBJ1-2	TGTGCCAGCAGTCCCGGGACAGGATCTGGCTACACCTTC	CASSPGTGSGYTF
-	TRBV6-1	few	TRBJ1-5	TGTGCCACCCATAAGGGGTGGTCGGGCAATCAGCCCCAGCATTTT	CATHKGWSGNQPQHF
-	TRBV4-3	-	TRBJ2-1	TGCGCCAGCAGCCAAGAGTCTACCCCTCTTTTTGGCAATGAGCAGTTCTTC	CASSQESTPLFGNEQFF
-	TRBV6-1	-	TRBJ1-2	TGTGCCAGCAGTGAAGCGCCGGGATCTGGAGGCTACACCTTC	CASSEAPGSGGYTF
TRBD1	TRBV7-2	-	TRBJ1-2	TGTGCCAGCAGCTTCGGGACAGGGATCTATGGCTACACCTTC	CASSFGTGIYGYTF
TRBD1	TRBV10-3	few	TRBJ1-3	TGTGCCATCAGCGTGGGACAGTTCTCTGGAAACACCATATATTTT	CAISVGQFSGNTIYF
TRBD2	TRBV29-1	-	TRBJ2-5	TGCAGCGTTGCGGGACTAGCGGGAGGGGTCCAAGAGACCCAGTACTTC	CSVAGLAGGVQETQYF
-	TRBV30	-	TRBJ2-7	TGTGCCTGGAGCGGCCATACCACAGGGTCCTACGACCGCTACTTC	CAWSGHTTGSYDRYF
TRBD1	TRBV9	-	TRBJ1-4	TGTGCCAGCAGCGAGCTGGGACAGGAAGGTGAAAAACTGTTTTTT	CASSELGQEGEKLFF
-	TRBV9	once	TRBJ1-5	TGTGCCAGCAGCGGCGGGGCAGGAAGTCAGCCCCAGCATTTT	CASSGGAGSQPQHF
TRBD2	TRBV7-2	-	TRBJ2-3	TGTGCCAGCAGCTTATTTCTCGCTAGCGGGGATACGCAGTATTTT	CASSLFLASGDTQYF
TRBD1	TRBV28	-	TRBJ2-3	TGTGCCAGCAGTTATCTGGACAGGGGGCTGGATACGCAGTATTTT	CASSYLDRGLDTQYF
-	TRBV5-1	-	TRBJ2-5	TGCGCCAGCCTCAAATACGGGACTCCCTTCGGGGAGACCCAGTACTTC	CASLKYGTPFGETQYF
-	TRBV18	-	TRBJ1-5	TGTGCCAGCTCCCGACAGGAAAGACAGCCCCAGCATTTT	CASSRQERQPQHF
TRBD2	TRBV5-4	-	TRBJ2-7	TGTGCCAGCAGCTTGGGGCTAGCGGGAGTCGAGCAGTACTTC	CASSLGLAGVEQYF
TRBD1	TRBV27	few	TRBJ1-4	TGTGCCAGCAGTTTATGGGGGACAGCTGGTGAAAAACTGTTTTTT	CASSLWGTAGEKLFF
-	TRBV2	-	TRBJ1-4	TGTGCCAGCACTCGACAGGTCTCTAATGAAAAACTGTTTTTT	CASTRQVSNEKLFF
TRBD1	TRBV27	few	TRBJ2-7	TGTGCCAGCAGCAAACAGGGGGTCTACGAGCAGTACTTC	CASSKQGVYEQYF
TRBD1	TRBV7-9	-	TRBJ1-1	TGTGCCAGCAGCGAGGGACAGGTTCGCACTGAAGCTTTCTTT	CASSEGQVRTEAFF
-	TRBV29-1	-	TRBJ1-5	TGCAGCGCAGGCAATAGCAATCAGCCCCAGCATTTT	CSAGNSNQPQHF
-	TRBV19	few	TRBJ2-7	TGTGCCACCTTACCCACCTGGGATCGCCCGGGGGAGCAGTACTTC	CATLPTWDRPGEQYF
TRBD2	TRBV9	-	TRBJ2-2	TGTGCCAGCAGCGTAGCTAGCGGGCCGAACACCGGGGAGCTGTTTTTT	CASSVASGPNTGELFF
TRBD1	TRBV6-1	few	TRBJ1-2	TGTGCCAGCAGTGAAACTTGGACAGGGACTGGCTACACCTTC	CASSETWTGTGYTF
TRBD1	TRBV15	-	TRBJ2-1	TGTGCCACCAGCAGAGTGACAGGGGCTTACAATGAGCAGTTCTTC	CATSRVTGAYNEQFF
-	TRBV7-3	few	TRBJ2-6	TGTGCCAGCAGCTTGGGCCCCCAGTGGGGGGCCAACGTCCTGACTTTC	CASSLGPQWGANVLTF
TRBD2	TRBV4-3	few	TRBJ2-2	TGCGCCAGCAGTCCGGCGGGAGAGGCTGGGGAGCTGTTTTTT	CASSPAGEAGELFF
-	TRBV7-9	-	TRBJ2-2	TGTGCCAGCAGCTTTTCGCAGGGAGGCACCGGGGAGCTGTTTTTT	CASSFSQGGTGELFF
-	TRBV5-6	few	TRBJ2-3	TGTGCCAGCAGCCTGATGGGGGGAGATACGCAGTATTTT	CASSLMGGDTQYF
-	TRBV18	-	TRBJ2-7	TGTGCCAGCTCACCAAGGGGGAGCTACGAGCAGTACTTC	CASSPRGSYEQYF
TRBD2	TRBV14	-	TRBJ2-7	TGTGCCAGCAGCCAAAACTCCCCCCCTAGCGGCATGCAGTACTTC	CASSQNSPPSGMQYF
-	TRBV28	-	TRBJ2-7	TGTGCCAGCAGTTTAATCGCACGGCTTAGCCACGAGCAGTACTTC	CASSLIARLSHEQYF
TRBD1	TRBV28	-	TRBJ2-7	TGTGCCAGCAGTTCCCCGACAGGGCCCTGGGAGCAGTACTTC	CASSSPTGPWEQYF
TRBD1	TRBV7-2	-	TRBJ2-7	TGTGCCAGCAGCTTAGAGATGGAGACAGGGGGACGTAGGGAGCAGTACTTC	CASSLEMETGGRREQYF
TRBD1	TRBV7-9	-	TRBJ1-1	TGTGCCAGCAGACGACAGGGGGGCACTGAAGCTTTCTTT	CASRRQGGTEAFF
TRBD1	TRBV10-2	-	TRBJ2-7	TGCGCCAGCAGATGGCCGGGACAGGGGTACGAGCAGTACTTC	CASRWPGQGYEQYF
-	TRBV6-1	few	TRBJ1-1	TGTGCCAGCAGTGAACAGGTCGGCACTGAAGCTTTCTTT	CASSEQVGTEAFF
TRBD2	TRBV25-1	-	TRBJ2-7	TGTGCCAGCAGTGTTGGTAGCGGGGTGTCCTACGAGCAGTACTTC	CASSVGSGVSYEQYF
-	TRBV7-9	-	TRBJ2-5	TGTGCCAGCAGCTTAGTACAGCGGTACCAAGAGACCCAGTACTTC	CASSLVQRYQETQYF
TRBD1	TRBV13	few	TRBJ2-1	TGTGCCAGCAGCTTAACGGGACAGGCTATATACAATGAGCAGTTCTTC	CASSLTGQAIYNEQFF
TRBD2	TRBV18	-	TRBJ2-3	TGTGCCAGCTCACCCGGACTAGCGGGAGGATTGGATACGCAGTATTTT	CASSPGLAGGLDTQYF
-	TRBV7-2	-	TRBJ1-5	TGTGCCAGCAGCTTACGGGGACAGCCCCAGCATTTT	CASSLRGQPQHF
-	TRBV10-3	-	TRBJ1-2	TGTGCCAGTGACCAGGGTAACTATGGCTACACCTTC	CASDQGNYGYTF
-	TRBV9	-	TRBJ2-1	TGTGCCAGCAGCTCCCGACTAGGACATTTCGATGAGCAGTTCTTC	CASSSRLGHFDEQFF
TRBD2	TRBV9	-	TRBJ2-1	TGTGCCAGCAGCCTCGGGACTAGCGGGATAACTGGATCTAGTCAGTTCTTC	CASSLGTSGITGSSQFF
-	TRBV18	once	TRBJ2-1	TGTGCCAGCTCACCACAGTTAGGGAGCGATGAGCAGTTCTTC	CASSPQLGSDEQFF
-	TRBV4-3	few	TRBJ1-5	TGCGCCAGCAGCCAAGATCCGGACAGTAATCAGCCCCAGCATTTT	CASSQDPDSNQPQHF
TRBD1	TRBV4-3	-	TRBJ2-3	TGCGCCAGCAGCCAAGATAGGGGACAGGGGACCGATACGCAGTATTTT	CASSQDRGQGTDTQYF
-	TRBV7-3	few	TRBJ2-1	TGTGCCAGCAGCTTAACAGGGAGCTCCTACAATGAGCAGTTCTTC	CASSLTGSSYNEQFF